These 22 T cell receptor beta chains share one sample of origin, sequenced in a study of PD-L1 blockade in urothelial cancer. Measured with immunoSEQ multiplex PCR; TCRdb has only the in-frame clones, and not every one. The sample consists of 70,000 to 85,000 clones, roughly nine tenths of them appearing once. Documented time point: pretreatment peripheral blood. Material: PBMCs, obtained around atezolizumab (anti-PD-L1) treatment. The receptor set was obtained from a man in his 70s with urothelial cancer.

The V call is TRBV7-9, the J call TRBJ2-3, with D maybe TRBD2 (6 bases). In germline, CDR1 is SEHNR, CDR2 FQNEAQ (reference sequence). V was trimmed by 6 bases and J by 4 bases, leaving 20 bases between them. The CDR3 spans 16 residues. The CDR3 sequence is CASRAGLTGAADTQYF. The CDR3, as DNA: TGTGCCAGCAGGGCTGGGCTAACGGGAGCAGCAGATACGCAGTATTTT.

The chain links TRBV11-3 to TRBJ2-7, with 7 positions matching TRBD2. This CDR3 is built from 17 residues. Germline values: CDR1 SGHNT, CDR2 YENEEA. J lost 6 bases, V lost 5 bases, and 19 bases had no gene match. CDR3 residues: CASSPSGWAGASTEQYF. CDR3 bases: TGTGCCAGCAGCCCTTCGGGGTGGGCGGGAGCCAGTACCGAGCAGTACTTC.

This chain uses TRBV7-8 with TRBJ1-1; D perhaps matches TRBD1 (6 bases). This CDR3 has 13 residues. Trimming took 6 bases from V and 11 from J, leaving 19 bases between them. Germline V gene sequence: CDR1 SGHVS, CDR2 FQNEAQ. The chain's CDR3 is CASRGDTRTGAFF. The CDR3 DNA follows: TGTGCCAGCAGGGGGGACACCCGAACAGGTGCTTTCTTT.

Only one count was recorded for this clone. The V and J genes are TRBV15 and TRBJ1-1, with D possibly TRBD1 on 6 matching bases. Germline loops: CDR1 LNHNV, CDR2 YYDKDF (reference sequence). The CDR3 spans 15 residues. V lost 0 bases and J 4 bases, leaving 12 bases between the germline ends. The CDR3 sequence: CATSREQGSPTEAFF. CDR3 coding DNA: TGTGCCACCAGCAGAGAACAGGGTTCCCCCACTGAAGCTTTCTTT.

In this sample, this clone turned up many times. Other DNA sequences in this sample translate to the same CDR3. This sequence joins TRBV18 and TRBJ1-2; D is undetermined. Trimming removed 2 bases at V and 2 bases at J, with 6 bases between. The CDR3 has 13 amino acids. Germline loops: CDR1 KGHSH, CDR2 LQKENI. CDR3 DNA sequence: TGTGCCAGCTCACCAGGGCAGAACTATGGCTACACCTTC. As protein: CASSPGQNYGYTF.

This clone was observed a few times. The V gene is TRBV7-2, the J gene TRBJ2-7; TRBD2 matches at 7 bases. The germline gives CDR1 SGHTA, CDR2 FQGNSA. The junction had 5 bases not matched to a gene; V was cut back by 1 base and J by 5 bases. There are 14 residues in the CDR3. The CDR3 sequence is CASSLGSGANEQYF. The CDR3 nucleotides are TGTGCCAGCAGCTTAGGGAGCGGGGCTAACGAGCAGTACTTC.

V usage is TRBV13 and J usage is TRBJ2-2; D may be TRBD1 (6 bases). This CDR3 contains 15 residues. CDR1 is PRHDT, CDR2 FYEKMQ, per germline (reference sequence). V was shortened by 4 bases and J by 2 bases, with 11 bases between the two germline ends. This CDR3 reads CASSSQQGNTGELFF. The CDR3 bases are TGTGCCAGCAGCTCCCAACAGGGTAACACCGGGGAGCTGTTTTTT.

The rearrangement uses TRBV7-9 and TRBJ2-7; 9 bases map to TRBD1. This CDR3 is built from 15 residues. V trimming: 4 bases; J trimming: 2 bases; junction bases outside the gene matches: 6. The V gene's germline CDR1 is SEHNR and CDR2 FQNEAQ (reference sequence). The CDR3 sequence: CASSSPRTGAYEQYF. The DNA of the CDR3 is TGTGCCAGCAGCTCCCCCCGGACAGGGGCCTACGAGCAGTACTTC.

The CDR3: CASSLGGRAADTQYF. The CDR3 DNA follows: TGCGCCAGCAGCTTGGGGGGCAGGGCGGCGGATACGCAGTATTTT. The gene calls are TRBV5-1 and TRBJ2-3, with D perhaps TRBD1 (5 bases). CDR1 is SGHRS, CDR2 YFSETQ, per germline. The CDR3 is 15 residues long. Trimming took 0 bases from V and 6 from J, leaving 14 bases between them.

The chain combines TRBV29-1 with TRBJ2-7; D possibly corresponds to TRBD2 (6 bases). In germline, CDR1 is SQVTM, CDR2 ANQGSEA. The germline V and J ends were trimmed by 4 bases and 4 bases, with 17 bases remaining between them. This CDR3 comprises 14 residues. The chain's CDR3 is CSVVGRGGMYEQYF. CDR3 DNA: TGCAGCGTTGTTGGGCGGGGTGGGATGTACGAGCAGTACTTC.

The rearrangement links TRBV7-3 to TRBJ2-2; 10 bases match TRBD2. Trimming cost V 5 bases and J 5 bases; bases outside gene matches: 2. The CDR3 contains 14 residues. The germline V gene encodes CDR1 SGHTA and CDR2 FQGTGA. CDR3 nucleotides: TGTGCCAGCAGCCGAGCGGGGGGGACCGGGGAGCTGTTTTTT. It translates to CASSRAGGTGELFF.

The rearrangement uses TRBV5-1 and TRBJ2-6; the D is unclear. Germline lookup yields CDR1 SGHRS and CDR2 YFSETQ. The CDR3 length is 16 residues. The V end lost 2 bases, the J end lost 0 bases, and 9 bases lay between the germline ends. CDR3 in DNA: TGCGCCAGCAGCTTCGGCAGACTCTCTGGGGCCAACGTCCTGACTTTC. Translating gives CASSFGRLSGANVLTF. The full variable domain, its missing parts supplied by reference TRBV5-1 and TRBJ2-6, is KAGVTQTPRYLIKTRGQQVTLSCSPISGHRSVSWYQQTPGQGLQFLFEYFSETQRNKGNFPGRFSGRQFSNSRSEMNVSTLELGDSALYLCASSFGRLSGANVLTFGAGSRLTVL.

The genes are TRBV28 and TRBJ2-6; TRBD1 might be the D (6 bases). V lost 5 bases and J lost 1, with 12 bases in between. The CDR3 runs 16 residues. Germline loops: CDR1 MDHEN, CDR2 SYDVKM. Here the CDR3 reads CASSPWQGSGANVLTF. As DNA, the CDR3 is TGTGCCAGCAGTCCCTGGCAGGGGTCTGGGGCCAACGTCCTGACTTTC. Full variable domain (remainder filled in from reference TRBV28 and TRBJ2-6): DVKVTQSSRYLVKRTGEKVFLECVQDMDHENMFWYRQDPGLGLRLIYFSYDVKMKEKGDIPEGYSVSREKKERFSLILESASTNQTSMYLCASSPWQGSGANVLTFGAGSRLTVL.

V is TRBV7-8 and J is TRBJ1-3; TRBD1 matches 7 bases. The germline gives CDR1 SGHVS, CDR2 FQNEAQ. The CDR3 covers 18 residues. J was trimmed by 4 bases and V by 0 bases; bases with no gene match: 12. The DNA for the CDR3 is TGTGCCAGCAGCTTAGCTTACAGACAGGGTACGAAAGGAAACACCATATATTTT. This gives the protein CASSLAYRQGTKGNTIYF.

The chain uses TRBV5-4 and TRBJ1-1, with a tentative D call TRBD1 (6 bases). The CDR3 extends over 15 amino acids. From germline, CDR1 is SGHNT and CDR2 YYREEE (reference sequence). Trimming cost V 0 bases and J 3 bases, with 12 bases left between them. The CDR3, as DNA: TGTGCCAGCAGCTTGGGGGGGGGCGCGGACACTGAAGCTTTCTTT. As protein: CASSLGGGADTEAFF.

The CDR3, as DNA: TGTGCCAGCAGTGCCCGGGGGGCAAGGGAAAAACTGTTTTTT. Amino acids: CASSARGAREKLFF. The chain links TRBV27 to TRBJ1-4; D perhaps matches TRBD1 (6 bases). Trimming removed 5 bases at V and 8 bases at J, with 15 bases between. Per germline, CDR1 MNHEY and CDR2 SMNVEV (reference sequence). There are 14 residues in the CDR3.

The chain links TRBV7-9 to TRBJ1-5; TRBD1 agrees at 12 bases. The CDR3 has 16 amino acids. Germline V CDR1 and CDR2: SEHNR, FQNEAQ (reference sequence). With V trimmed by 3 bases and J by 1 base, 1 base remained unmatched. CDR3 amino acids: CASSFGTGGSNQPQHF. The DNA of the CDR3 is TGTGCCAGCAGCTTTGGGACAGGGGGCAGCAATCAGCCCCAGCATTTT.

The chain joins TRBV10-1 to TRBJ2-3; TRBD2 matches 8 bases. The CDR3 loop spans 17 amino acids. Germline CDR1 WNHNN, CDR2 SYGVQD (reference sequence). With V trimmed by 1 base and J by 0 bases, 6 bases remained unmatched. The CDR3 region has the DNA TGCGCCAGCAGTGAGTTTTTTGCTAGCGGGAGCACAGATACGCAGTATTTT. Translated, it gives CASSEFFASGSTDTQYF.

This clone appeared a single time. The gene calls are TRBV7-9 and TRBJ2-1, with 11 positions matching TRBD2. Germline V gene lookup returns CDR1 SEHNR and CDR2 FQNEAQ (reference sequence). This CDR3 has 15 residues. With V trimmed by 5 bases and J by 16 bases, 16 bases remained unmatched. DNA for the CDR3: TGTGCCAGCAGCGAAAAACCACTAGCGGGAGAACGCACATTCTTC. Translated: CASSEKPLAGERTFF.

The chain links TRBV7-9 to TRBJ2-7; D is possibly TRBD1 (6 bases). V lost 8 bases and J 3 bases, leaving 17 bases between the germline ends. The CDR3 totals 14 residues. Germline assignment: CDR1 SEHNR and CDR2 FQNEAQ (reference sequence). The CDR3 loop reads CASALDGGRYEQYF. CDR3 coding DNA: TGTGCCAGCGCCCTCGATGGGGGCCGCTACGAGCAGTACTTC. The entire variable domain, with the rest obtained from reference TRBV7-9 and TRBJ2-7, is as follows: DTGVSQNPRHKITKRGQNVTFRCDPISEHNRLYWYRQTLGQGPEFLTYFQNEAQLEKSRLLSDRFSAERPKGSFSTLEIQRTEQGDSAMYLCASALDGGRYEQYFGPGTRLTVT.

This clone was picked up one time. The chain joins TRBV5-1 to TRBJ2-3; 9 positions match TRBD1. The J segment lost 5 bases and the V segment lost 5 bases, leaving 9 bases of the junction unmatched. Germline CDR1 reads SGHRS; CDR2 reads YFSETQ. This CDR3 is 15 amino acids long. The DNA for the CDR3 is TGCGCCAGCAGAACACAGGGGGCGCGGGGAGATACGCAGTATTTT. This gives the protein CASRTQGARGDTQYF.

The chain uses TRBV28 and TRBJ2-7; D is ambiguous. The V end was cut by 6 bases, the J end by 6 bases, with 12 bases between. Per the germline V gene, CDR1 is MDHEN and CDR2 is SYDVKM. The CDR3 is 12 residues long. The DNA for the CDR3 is TGTGCCAGCAGCCCCTCCCCCCGCGAGCAGTACTTC. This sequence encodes CASSPSPREQYF.